This T cell receptor beta chain emerged from a study of blood T cell repertoires in COVID-19. Original handling: How many nucleated cells were present was estimated from reference gene primer amplification. Sequenced by immunoSEQ multiplex PCR; TCRdb stores in-frame clones only, minus some. V, J and clone size are those of that table, while D and trimming were read from the DNA. The profile shows about 200,000 clones, more than 70% of them singletons. Adults between roughly 18 and 90 years of age took part from 24 US areas. Participants were placed into cohorts based on the clinical history they reported. For recovered donors of Cohort 3, there were two negative PCRs, clearance, or symptom resolution. Germline trimming cut 6 bases from V and 7 bases from J; bases unmatched to any gene: 13. This CDR3 region has 15 residues. Germline CDR1 MDHEN, CDR2 SYDVKM.

The clonotype comes from a woman younger than 30 who had recovered from COVID-19. The sample comprised PBMCs or T cells enriched from blood (not recorded which). The V call is TRBV28, the J call TRBJ1-2, with 8 bases lining up with TRBD1. DNA for the CDR3: TGTGCCAGCAGCCAAGACAGGGGCGGTTTCATTGGCTACACCTTC. It yields the protein CASSQDRGGFIGYTF.